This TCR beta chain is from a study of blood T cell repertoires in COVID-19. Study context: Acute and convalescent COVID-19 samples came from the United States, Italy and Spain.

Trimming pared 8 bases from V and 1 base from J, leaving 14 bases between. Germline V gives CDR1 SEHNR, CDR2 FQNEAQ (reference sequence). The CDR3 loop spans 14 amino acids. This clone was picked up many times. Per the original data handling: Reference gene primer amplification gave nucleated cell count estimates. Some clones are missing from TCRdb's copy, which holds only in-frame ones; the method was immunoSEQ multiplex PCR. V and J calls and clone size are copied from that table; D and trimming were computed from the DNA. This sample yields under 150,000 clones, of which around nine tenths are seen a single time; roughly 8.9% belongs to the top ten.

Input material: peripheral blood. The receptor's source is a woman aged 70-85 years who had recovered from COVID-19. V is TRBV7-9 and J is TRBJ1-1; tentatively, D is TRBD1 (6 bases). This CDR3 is CASLQGRGNTEAFF. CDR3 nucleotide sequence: TGTGCCAGCCTACAGGGCCGGGGGAACACTGAAGCTTTCTTT.